These T cell receptor beta chains were read from a single sample in a study of shared clonotypes between healthy human individuals. Sequencing was performed with immunoSEQ multiplex PCR; in TCRdb, only in-frame clones are kept and a portion is missing. The sample holds about 680,000 clones, 90% to 95% seen once. Sequenced sample: naive CD8+ T cells sorted from blood. The receptor set was obtained from a man aged 30 to 39 in good health. The CDR3 runs from the conserved cysteine through the conserved F or W. A D gene is named only where the DNA matches it firmly. Clone size, where shown, is once, few, many, or a class for clones that have expanded.

>NA|TRBJ2-7|NA|TRBV27
TGTGCCAGCAGTTCCCGGACCAGACGCTACGAGCAGTACTTC
CASSSRTRRYEQYF
>TRBD2|TRBJ2-1|NA|TRBV11-2
TGTGCCAGCAGCTTAGAGGCTAGCGGGAACCATGAGCAGTTCTTC
CASSLEASGNHEQFF
>NA|TRBJ2-1|NA|TRBV6-5
TGTGCCAGCAGTTACTCAATCGGGAGCTCCTACAATGAGCAGTTCTTC
CASSYSIGSSYNEQFF
>NA|TRBJ2-7|NA|TRBV13
TGTGCCAGCAGCTTAGGCCGTGGTCCCTACGAGCAGTACTTC
CASSLGRGPYEQYF
>NA|TRBJ1-1|few|TRBV19
TGTGCCAGTGCACGTACCACTGAAGCTTTCTTT
CASARTTEAFF
>TRBD1|TRBJ2-5|few|TRBV5-1
TGCGCCAGCAGCTTGGGACAGGGGGAAGAGACCCAGTACTTC
CASSLGQGEETQYF
>TRBD1|TRBJ1-2|NA|TRBV6-1
TGTGCCAGCAGTCGGGACAGCTATGGCTACACCTTC
CASSRDSYGYTF
>NA|TRBJ1-3|NA|TRBV6-1
TGTGCCAGCAGTGAAGGGACCCCCGCAAGGTGGGCAGGCTACTCTGGAAACACCATATATTTT
CASSEGTPARWAGYSGNTIYF
>TRBD1|TRBJ2-2|NA|TRBV10-3
TGTGCCATCAGGACAGGGAAGGAGTCCGGGGAGCTGTTTTTT
CAIRTGKESGELFF
>NA|TRBJ2-2|NA|TRBV27
TGTGCCAGCAGTAAAACGCCGGGACATATAAACACCGGGGAGCTGTTTTTT
CASSKTPGHINTGELFF
>NA|TRBJ2-4|NA|TRBV7-8
TGTGCCAGCAGCTTAGCTAGGCTGCCGGGGAGCTGGCAAAGCATTCAGTACTTC
CASSLARLPGSWQSIQYF
>NA|TRBJ2-1|NA|TRBV11-3
TGTGCCAGATACAATGAGCAGTTCTTC
CARYNEQFF
>NA|TRBJ1-2|NA|TRBV6-4
TGTGCCAGCAGTGAACAATTTACTTCTATGGGCTACACCTTC
CASSEQFTSMGYTF
>NA|TRBJ2-3|NA|TRBV6-1
TGTGCCAGCAGCAGGCTAAACACAGATACGCAGTATTTT
CASSRLNTDTQYF
>TRBD1|TRBJ2-7|NA|TRBV18
TGTGCCAGCTCACCAGCCAGGACAGGGGGCTCCTACGAGCAGTACTTC
CASSPARTGGSYEQYF
>NA|TRBJ2-1|NA|TRBV9
TGTGCCAGCAGCGCCCAGAGCGGTGAGCAGTTCTTC
CASSAQSGEQFF
>NA|TRBJ1-5|NA|TRBV19
TGTGCCAGCAAACCGGACCCCGCTGGGCAGCCCCAGCATTTT
CASKPDPAGQPQHF
>NA|TRBJ2-3|NA|TRBV29-1
TGCAGCGTTGAGATATGGGGCGGCGTTCGGGGCACAGATACGCAGTATTTT
CSVEIWGGVRGTDTQYF
>NA|TRBJ1-1|NA|TRBV19
TGTGCCAGTAGTCCACGGAACACTGAAGCTTTCTTT
CASSPRNTEAFF
>NA|TRBJ2-1|NA|TRBV9
TGTGCCAGCAGCTCCGCGGGGATTGACGATGAGCAGTTCTTC
CASSSAGIDDEQFF